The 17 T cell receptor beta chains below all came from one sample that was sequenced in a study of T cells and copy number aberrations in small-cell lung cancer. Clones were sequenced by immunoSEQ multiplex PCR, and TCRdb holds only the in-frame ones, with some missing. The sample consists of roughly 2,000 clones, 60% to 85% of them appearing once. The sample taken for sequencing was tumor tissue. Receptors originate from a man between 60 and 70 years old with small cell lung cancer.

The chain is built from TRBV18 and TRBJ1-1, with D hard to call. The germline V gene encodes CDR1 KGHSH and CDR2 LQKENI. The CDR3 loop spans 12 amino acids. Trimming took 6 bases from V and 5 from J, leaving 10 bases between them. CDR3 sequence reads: CASSMVNTEAFF. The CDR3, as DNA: TGTGCCAGCTCGATGGTAAATACTGAAGCTTTCTTT.

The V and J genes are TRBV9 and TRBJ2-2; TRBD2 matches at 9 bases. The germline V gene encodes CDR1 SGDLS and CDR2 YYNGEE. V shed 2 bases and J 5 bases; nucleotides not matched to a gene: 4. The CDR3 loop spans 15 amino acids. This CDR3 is CASSVAGGATGELFF. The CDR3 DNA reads TGTGCCAGCAGCGTCGCGGGGGGGGCTACCGGGGAGCTGTTTTTT.

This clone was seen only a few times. In nucleotides, the CDR3 is TGTGCCAGCAGCCAAGAGAGAGTAGGCAGTGGCTACACCTTC. Protein sequence: CASSQERVGSGYTF. This chain joins TRBV4-2 and TRBJ1-2; D not certain. The CDR3 contains 14 residues. Germline V CDR1 and CDR2: LGHNA, YNFKEQ. V was clipped by 0 bases and J by 7 bases, with 12 bases between them.

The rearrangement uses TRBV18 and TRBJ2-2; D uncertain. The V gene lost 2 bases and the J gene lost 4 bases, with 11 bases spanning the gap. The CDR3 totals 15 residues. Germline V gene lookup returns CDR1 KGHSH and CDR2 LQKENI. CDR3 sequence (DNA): TGTGCCAGCTCACCATCCGACACCACCACCGGGGAGCTGTTTTTT. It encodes CASSPSDTTTGELFF.

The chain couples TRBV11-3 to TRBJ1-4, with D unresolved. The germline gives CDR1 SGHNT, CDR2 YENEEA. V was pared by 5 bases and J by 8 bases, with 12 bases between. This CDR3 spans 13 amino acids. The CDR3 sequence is CASSKLTGEKLFF. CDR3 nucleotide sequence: TGTGCCAGCAGCAAACTGACGGGCGAAAAACTGTTTTTT.

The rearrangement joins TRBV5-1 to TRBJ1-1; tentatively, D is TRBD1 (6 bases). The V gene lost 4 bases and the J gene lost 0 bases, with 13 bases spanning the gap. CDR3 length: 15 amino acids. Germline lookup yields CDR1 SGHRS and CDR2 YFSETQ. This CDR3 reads CASSPGTTMNTEAFF. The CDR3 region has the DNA TGCGCCAGCAGCCCCGGGACAACCATGAACACTGAAGCTTTCTTT.

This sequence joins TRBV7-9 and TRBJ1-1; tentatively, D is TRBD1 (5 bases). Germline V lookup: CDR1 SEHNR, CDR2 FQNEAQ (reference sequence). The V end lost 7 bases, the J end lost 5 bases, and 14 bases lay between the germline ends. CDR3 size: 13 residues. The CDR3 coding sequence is TGTGCCAGCAAGCGGGGGGAGGGAACTGAAGCTTTCTTT. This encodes CASKRGEGTEAFF.

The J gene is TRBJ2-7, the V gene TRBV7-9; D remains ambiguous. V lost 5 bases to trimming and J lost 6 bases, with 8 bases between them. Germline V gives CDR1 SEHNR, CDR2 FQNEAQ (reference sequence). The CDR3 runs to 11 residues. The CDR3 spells CASSASSEQYF. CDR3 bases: TGTGCCAGCAGCGCCTCCAGCGAGCAGTACTTC. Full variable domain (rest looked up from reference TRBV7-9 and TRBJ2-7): DTGVSQNPRHKITKRGQNVTFRCDPISEHNRLYWYRQTLGQGPEFLTYFQNEAQLEKSRLLSDRFSAERPKGSFSTLEIQRTEQGDSAMYLCASSASSEQYFGPGTRLTVT.

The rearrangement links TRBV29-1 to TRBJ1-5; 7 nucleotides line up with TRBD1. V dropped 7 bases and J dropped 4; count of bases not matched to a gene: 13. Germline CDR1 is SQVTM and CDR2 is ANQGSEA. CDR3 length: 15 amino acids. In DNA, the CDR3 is TGCAGCGCATCTGACAGGGTTGGGGGGAATCAGCCCCAGCATTTT. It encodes CSASDRVGGNQPQHF.

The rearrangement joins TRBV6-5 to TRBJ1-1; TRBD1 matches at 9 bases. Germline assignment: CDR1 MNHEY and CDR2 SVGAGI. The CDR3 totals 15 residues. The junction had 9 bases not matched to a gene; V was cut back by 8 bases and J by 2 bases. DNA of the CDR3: TGTGCCAGCGGGACAGGGAGGGGGATAAACACTGAAGCTTTCTTT. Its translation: CASGTGRGINTEAFF.

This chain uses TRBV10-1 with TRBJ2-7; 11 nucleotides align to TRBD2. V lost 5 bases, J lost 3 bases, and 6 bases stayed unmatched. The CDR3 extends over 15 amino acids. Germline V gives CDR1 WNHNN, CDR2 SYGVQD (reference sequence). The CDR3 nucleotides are TGCGCCAGCAGTCCCGGGACTAGCGGCCTCTACGAGCAGTACTTC. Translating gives CASSPGTSGLYEQYF.

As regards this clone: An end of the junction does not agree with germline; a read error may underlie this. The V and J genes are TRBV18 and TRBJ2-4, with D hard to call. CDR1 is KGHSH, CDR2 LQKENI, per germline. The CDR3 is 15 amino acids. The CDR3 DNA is TGTGCCAGCTCACCACCCCCGGACGGCAAAAACATTCAGTATTTC. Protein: CASSPPPDGKNIQYF.

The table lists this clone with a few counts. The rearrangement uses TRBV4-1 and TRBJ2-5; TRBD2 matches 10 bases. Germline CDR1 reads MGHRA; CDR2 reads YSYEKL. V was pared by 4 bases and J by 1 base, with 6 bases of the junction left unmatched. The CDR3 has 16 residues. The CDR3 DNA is TGCGCCAGCAGCCGAAGCGGGGGGGATCCCCAAGAGACCCAGTACTTC. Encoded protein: CASSRSGGDPQETQYF.

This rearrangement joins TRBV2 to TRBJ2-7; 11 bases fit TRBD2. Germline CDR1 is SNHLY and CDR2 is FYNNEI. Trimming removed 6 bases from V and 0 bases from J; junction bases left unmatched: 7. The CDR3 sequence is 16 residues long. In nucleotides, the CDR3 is TGTGCCAGCAGCGGGGGGACTAGCGGCTTCTCCTACGAGCAGTACTTC. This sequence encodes CASSGGTSGFSYEQYF.

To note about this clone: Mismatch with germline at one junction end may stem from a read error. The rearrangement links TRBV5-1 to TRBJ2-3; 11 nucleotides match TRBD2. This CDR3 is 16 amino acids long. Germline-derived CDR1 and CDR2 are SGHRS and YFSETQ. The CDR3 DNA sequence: TGCGTCAGCAGCCTACTAGCGGGGGTTACCACAGATACGCAGTATTTT. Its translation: CVSSLLAGVTTDTQYF.

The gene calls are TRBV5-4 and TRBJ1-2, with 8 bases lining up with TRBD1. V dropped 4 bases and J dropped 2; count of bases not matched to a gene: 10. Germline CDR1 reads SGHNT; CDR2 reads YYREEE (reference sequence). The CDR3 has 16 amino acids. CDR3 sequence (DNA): TGTGCCAGCAGCCTACCTATGAGACAGGGGAACTATGGCTACACCTTC. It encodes CASSLPMRQGNYGYTF.

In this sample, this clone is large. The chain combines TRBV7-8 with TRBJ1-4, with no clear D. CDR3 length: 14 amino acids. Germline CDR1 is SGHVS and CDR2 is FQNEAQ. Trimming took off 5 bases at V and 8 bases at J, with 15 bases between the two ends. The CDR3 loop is CASSPNTGREKLFF. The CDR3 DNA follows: TGTGCCAGCAGCCCCAATACTGGGAGGGAAAAACTGTTTTTT. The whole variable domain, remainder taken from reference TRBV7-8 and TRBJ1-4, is GAGVSQSPRYKVAKRGQDVALRCDPISGHVSLFWYQQALGQGPEFLTYFQNEAQLDKSGLPSDRFFAERPEGSVSTLKIQRTQQEDSAVYLCASSPNTGREKLFFGSGTQLSVL.